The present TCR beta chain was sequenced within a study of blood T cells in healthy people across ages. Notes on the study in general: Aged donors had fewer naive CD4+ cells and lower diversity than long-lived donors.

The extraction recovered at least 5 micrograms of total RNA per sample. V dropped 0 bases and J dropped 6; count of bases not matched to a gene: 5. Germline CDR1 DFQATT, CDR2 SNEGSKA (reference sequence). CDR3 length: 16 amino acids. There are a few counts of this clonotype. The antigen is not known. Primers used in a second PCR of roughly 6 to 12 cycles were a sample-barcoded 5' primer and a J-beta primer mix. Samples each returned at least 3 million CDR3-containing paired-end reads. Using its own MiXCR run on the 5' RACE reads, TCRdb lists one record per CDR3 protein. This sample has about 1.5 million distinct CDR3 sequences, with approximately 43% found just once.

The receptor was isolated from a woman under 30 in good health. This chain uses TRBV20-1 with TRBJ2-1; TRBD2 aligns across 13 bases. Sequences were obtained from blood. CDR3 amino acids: CSAREGTSGKGNEQFF. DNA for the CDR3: TGCAGTGCTAGAGAAGGGACTAGCGGGAAGGGCAATGAGCAGTTCTTC.